These T cell receptor beta chains were read from a single sample in a study of cytomegalovirus exposure and HLA in healthy donors. TCRdb's copy holds only in-frame clones and misses some; the assay was immunoSEQ multiplex PCR. The table lists hundreds of thousands of clones, approximately 88% of them singletons. Sequencing was performed on PBMCs. These receptors all stem from a boy younger than 10 in good health and CMV-seronegative. Each CDR3 is given with its conserved first and last residue. The D gene is left open where the match is weak. Some rows have no size entry. The others give once, few or many, or a class for an expanded clone.

V gene	D gene	clone size	J gene	CDR3 protein	CDR3 DNA
TRBV2	-	few	TRBJ1-2	CASRGGDPLDGYTF	TGTGCCAGCAGGGGAGGGGACCCGTTAGATGGCTACACCTTC
TRBV6-5	TRBD1	-	TRBJ1-5	CASSQTGGSNQPQHF	TGTGCCAGCAGTCAGACAGGGGGCTCGAATCAGCCCCAGCATTTT
TRBV5-1	-	-	TRBJ1-4	CASIDRTNEKLFF	TGCGCCAGCATTGACAGGACTAATGAAAAACTGTTTTTT
TRBV5-5	-	-	TRBJ2-7	CASSAVAYEQYF	TGTGCCAGCAGCGCGGTCGCCTACGAGCAGTACTTC
TRBV27	-	-	TRBJ1-1	CASSQGLRGTEAFF	TGTGCCAGCAGCCAGGGACTGAGGGGCACTGAAGCTTTCTTT
TRBV5-4	TRBD2	-	TRBJ2-2	CASSLSTGGGVTGELFF	TGTGCCAGCAGCTTGTCCACGGGCGGGGGTGTCACCGGGGAGCTGTTTTTT
TRBV10-2	-	-	TRBJ1-3	CASKKSGVVNTIYF	TGCGCCAGCAAGAAGAGCGGGGTTGTAAACACCATATATTTT
TRBV13	TRBD2	-	TRBJ2-5	CASSLRASGSGETQYF	TGTGCCAGCAGCTTACGGGCTAGCGGGAGTGGAGAGACCCAGTACTTC
TRBV5-4	-	-	TRBJ2-1	CASSPGVLGMYEQFF	TGTGCCAGCAGCCCCGGGGTCCTAGGCATGTATGAGCAGTTCTTC
TRBV27	TRBD1	-	TRBJ2-1	CASKFQGAQGEQFF	TGTGCCAGCAAATTCCAGGGGGCGCAGGGTGAGCAGTTCTTC